Below are 31 T cell receptor beta chains sequenced from a single sample in a study of identical twins. TCRdb reprocessed the 5' RACE reads with MiXCR, giving one entry per CDR3 protein. The sample has 500,000 to 600,000 distinct CDR3 sequences; less than 25% are singletons. These data are also associated with another study on T cells expressing NK-cell markers.

The specimen was CD4+ T cells sorted from blood. Receptors were obtained from a young woman in good health.

This clonotype was seen more than once but under ten times. The J gene is TRBJ2-2, the V gene TRBV6-2 or TRBV6-3, with a weak D call TRBD2 (5 bases). Trimming cost V 0 bases and J 8 bases, with 16 bases left between them. Germline V gives CDR1 MNHEY, CDR2 SVGEGT. CDR3 size: 16 residues. The CDR3 region is CASSYSGSHVLGELFF. DNA of the CDR3: TGTGCCAGCAGTTACTCAGGGAGCCATGTACTGGGGGAGCTGTTTTTT.

The J gene is TRBJ2-4, the V gene TRBV11-1; no definite D call. Germline CDR1 and CDR2: SGHAT and FQDESV (reference sequence). This CDR3 contains 15 residues. V was cut by 4 bases and J by 9 bases, with 19 bases left in between. The CDR3 loop is CASSSESGRSAIQYF. The CDR3 nucleotides read TGTGCCAGCAGCTCGGAGTCCGGACGGAGCGCCATTCAGTACTTC.

This clonotype appeared many times. The chain recombines TRBV5-1 with TRBJ2-1; 12 bases fit TRBD1. This CDR3 contains 17 residues. Germline-derived CDR1 and CDR2 are SGHRS and YFSETQ. Losses at the gene ends were 0 bases for V and 10 bases for J; bases not matched to a gene: 11. The CDR3 protein is CASSLAVPGQGAWEQFF. The CDR3 nucleotides read TGCGCCAGCAGCTTGGCTGTACCGGGACAGGGGGCGTGGGAGCAGTTCTTC. Using reference TRBV5-1 and TRBJ2-1 for the parts outside the CDR3, the full variable domain is KAGVTQTPRYLIKTRGQQVTLSCSPISGHRSVSWYQQTPGQGLQFLFEYFSETQRNKGNFPGRFSGRQFSNSRSEMNVSTLELGDSALYLCASSLAVPGQGAWEQFFGPGTRLTVL.

This clonotype was counted a few times. This sequence joins TRBV20-1 and TRBJ2-5; D is ambiguous. V was cut by 3 bases and J by 2 bases, with 7 bases left in between. This CDR3 spans 12 amino acids. Germline-derived CDR1 and CDR2 are DFQATT and SNEGSKA (reference sequence). The DNA for the CDR3 is TGCAGTGCTAGCCTCGTACAAGAGACCCAGTACTTC. Amino acid sequence: CSASLVQETQYF.

DNA of the CDR3: TGCAGCGTCCGAGGGGCCGGGAGGCCAGATACGCAGTATTTT. It yields the protein CSVRGAGRPDTQYF. This chain joins TRBV29-1 and TRBJ2-3; 7 nucleotides match TRBD2. The CDR3 consists of 14 residues. Germline CDR1 SQVTM, CDR2 ANQGSEA. Trimming took 6 bases from V and 4 from J; bases not matched to a gene: 10.

The rearrangement links TRBV15 to TRBJ1-3; no clear D. The germline V gene encodes CDR1 LNHNV and CDR2 YYDKDF (reference sequence). Between the trimmed V and J ends, which lost 0 bases and 0 bases, there was a span of 6 bases. The CDR3 is made up of 15 amino acids. This chain's CDR3 is CATSRDPTSGNTIYF. The CDR3 region has the DNA TGTGCCACCAGCAGAGATCCAACCTCTGGAAACACCATATATTTT.

This clonotype was recorded many times. V and J are TRBV20-1 and TRBJ2-3; 7 bases are a match to TRBD1. Trimming removed 4 bases from V and 1 base from J; junction bases left unmatched: 8. Germline V gene sequence: CDR1 DFQATT, CDR2 SNEGSKA (reference sequence). The CDR3 sequence is 15 residues long. The CDR3 region has the DNA TGCAGTGCTAAAGACAGGGTTAGGGGCACAGATACGCAGTATTTT. Protein sequence: CSAKDRVRGTDTQYF.

This clonotype has only one observation. CDR3 loop: CASSRGAAYNEQFF. The CDR3 DNA reads as TGCGCCAGCAGTCGGGGGGCGGCCTACAATGAGCAGTTCTTC. The chain has TRBV10-2 and TRBJ2-1; TRBD2 is a possible D gene (7 bases). The CDR3 loop spans 14 amino acids. Trimming pared 5 bases from V and 2 bases from J, leaving 10 bases between. Germline V gives CDR1 WSHSY, CDR2 SAAADI.

This clonotype occurred a few times. The rearrangement uses TRBV9 and TRBJ1-5; D might be TRBD1 (6 bases). In germline, CDR1 is SGDLS, CDR2 YYNGEE. Trimming shortened V by 2 bases and J by 4 bases, and 22 bases separated the two germline ends. This CDR3 region has 18 residues. CDR3 sequence reads: CASSVQGSGCVVNQPQHF. The CDR3 DNA follows: TGTGCCAGCAGCGTCCAGGGGAGCGGGTGTGTCGTTAATCAGCCCCAGCATTTT. Based on the CDR3 plus reference TRBV9 and TRBJ1-5, the full variable domain is DSGVTQTPKHLITATGQRVTLRCSPRSGDLSVYWYQQSLDQGLQFLIQYYNGEERAKGNILERFSAQQFPDLHSELNLSSLELGDSALYFCASSVQGSGCVVNQPQHFGDGTRLSIL.

The chain links TRBV20-1 to TRBJ2-2, with 7 bases aligning to TRBD2. The CDR3 extends over 15 amino acids. CDR1 and CDR2 (germline): DFQATT, SNEGSKA (reference sequence). The trim removed 6 bases at V and 5 bases at J, leaving 12 bases unmatched. The CDR3 reads CSAPRGAGVTGELFF. The CDR3 DNA reads as TGCAGTGCCCCGCGAGGGGCGGGGGTGACCGGGGAGCTGTTTTTT.

The chain links TRBV24-1 to TRBJ2-3; no clear D gene. CDR3 length: 10 amino acids. Deletions cut 8 bases from V and 6 bases from J, with 5 bases between. CDR1 and CDR2 (germline): KGHDR, SFDVKD. CDR3 residues: CATNKDTQYF. CDR3 coding DNA: TGTGCCACCAACAAGGATACGCAGTATTTT.

This chain links TRBV5-1 with TRBJ2-5; 8 nucleotides agree with TRBD1. This CDR3 spans 14 amino acids. CDR1 and CDR2 (germline): SGHRS, YFSETQ. Losses at the gene ends were 2 bases for V and 5 bases for J; bases not matched to a gene: 5. The CDR3 DNA follows: TGCGCCAGCAGCTTCCTGACAGGGGCCGAGACCCAGTACTTC. It specifies CASSFLTGAETQYF.

The V gene is TRBV20-1, the J gene TRBJ1-2; 7 bases align to TRBD1. Germline V lookup: CDR1 DFQATT, CDR2 SNEGSKA (reference sequence). The length of the CDR3 is 14 residues. V lost 6 bases to trimming and J lost 3 bases; unmatched junction nucleotides: 10. This CDR3 is CSATGGGKDYGYTF. The CDR3 DNA is TGCAGTGCCACAGGAGGGGGCAAGGACTATGGCTACACCTTC.

This chain connects TRBV4-2 to TRBJ1-6; D is unclear. The CDR3 is 15 residues long. In germline, CDR1 is LGHNA, CDR2 YNFKEQ. V was clipped by 4 bases and J by 6 bases, with 13 bases between them. CDR3 amino acids: CASSRGSVGNSPLHF. DNA for the CDR3: TGTGCCAGCAGCCGAGGGTCAGTGGGTAATTCACCCCTCCACTTT.

V and J are TRBV7-6 and TRBJ2-7, with TRBD2 matching over 12 bases. V gave up 5 bases and J gave up 1 base; unmatched junction bases: 6. This CDR3 spans 16 amino acids. Germline V gene sequence: CDR1 SGHVS, CDR2 FNYEAQ. This chain's CDR3 is CASSPRLAGVSYEQYF. Here the CDR3 DNA reads TGTGCCAGCAGCCCCCGACTAGCGGGAGTTTCCTACGAGCAGTACTTC.

This clonotype was seen only a few times. V gene TRBV18 combines with J gene TRBJ2-1; possible D gene TRBD2, 6 bases. Germline V gene lookup returns CDR1 KGHSH and CDR2 LQKENI. The length of the CDR3 is 13 residues. V shed 2 bases and J shed 5 bases, with 7 bases lying between them. CDR3 in amino acids: CASSPGRNNEQFF. The CDR3 nucleotides are TGTGCCAGCTCACCAGGGAGGAACAATGAGCAGTTCTTC.

V is TRBV2 and J is TRBJ2-1, with D uncertain. The CDR3 contains 15 residues. Germline V CDR1 and CDR2: SNHLY, FYNNEI. The V end was cut by 3 bases, the J end by 0 bases, with 9 bases between. The CDR3 reads CASSETTLSYNEQFF. CDR3 nucleotide sequence: TGTGCCAGCAGTGAGACGACACTCTCCTACAATGAGCAGTTCTTC. Looking up the rest from reference TRBV2 and TRBJ2-1 gives the full variable domain: EPEVTQTPSHQVTQMGQEVILRCVPISNHLYFYWYRQILGQKVEFLVSFYNNEISEKSEIFDDQFSVERPDGSNFTLKIRSTKLEDSAMYFCASSETTLSYNEQFFGPGTRLTVL.

V and J are TRBV10-1 and TRBJ2-7, with 9 bases fitting TRBD2. J gave up 3 bases and V 3 bases, and 6 bases lay outside the gene matches. Germline assignment: CDR1 WNHNN and CDR2 SYGVQD (reference sequence). The CDR3 is 15 residues long. In DNA, the CDR3 is TGCGCCAGCAGTGACCCGACTAGCGGCGGCTACGAGCAGTACTTC. Its translation is CASSDPTSGGYEQYF.

The sample holds a few counts of this clonotype. The chain combines TRBV15 with TRBJ2-5; D is perhaps TRBD1 or TRBD2 (5 bases each). From germline, CDR1 is LNHNV and CDR2 YYDKDF (reference sequence). Trimming took 7 bases from V and 4 from J, leaving 13 bases between them. The CDR3 sequence is 13 residues long. CDR3 loop: CATNGGSRETQYF. CDR3 nucleotide sequence: TGTGCCACCAATGGGGGATCGCGAGAGACCCAGTACTTC.

This clonotype was observed many times. The CDR3 is CASSLGQGEQPQHF. For the CDR3, the DNA is TGCGCCAGCAGCTTAGGGCAGGGGGAACAGCCCCAGCATTTT. The rearrangement joins TRBV5-1 to TRBJ1-5; the match to TRBD1 covers 7 bases. The CDR3 runs 14 residues. The V gene end was trimmed by 2 bases and the J gene end by 7 bases; junction bases not matched to a gene: 6. Looked up from germline, CDR1 is SGHRS and CDR2 is YFSETQ.

The table lists this clonotype with many counts. The V gene is TRBV6-5, the J gene TRBJ2-3, with 11 bases identical to TRBD1. Trimming removed 1 base from V and 4 bases from J; junction bases left unmatched: 7. This CDR3 contains 17 residues. Germline-derived CDR1 and CDR2 are MNHEY and SVGAGI. CDR3 amino acids: CASSYFLPGQGADTQYF. In DNA form, the CDR3 reads TGTGCCAGCAGTTACTTCCTTCCGGGACAGGGGGCAGATACGCAGTATTTT.

This chain joins TRBV6-2 or TRBV6-3 and TRBJ1-6; D not resolved. V dropped 1 base and J dropped 1 base, with 8 bases sitting between them. From germline, CDR1 is MNHEY and CDR2 SVGEGT. The CDR3 is 16 residues long. Here the CDR3 DNA reads TGTGCCAGCAGTTACTTCATGGAGTCCTATAATTCACCCCTCCACTTT. Translating it yields CASSYFMESYNSPLHF.

The chain has TRBV6-1 and TRBJ2-1, with TRBD2 matching 14 bases. The junction had 10 bases not matched to a gene; V was cut back by 6 bases and J by 6 bases. This CDR3 has 17 residues. Germline loops: CDR1 MNHNS, CDR2 SASEGT. CDR3 sequence (DNA): TGTGCCAGCAGCTGGGGACTAGCGGGGGTTGCCCCCAATGAGCAGTTCTTC. As protein: CASSWGLAGVAPNEQFF.

This clonotype has more than one count but fewer than ten. The chain couples TRBV4-2 to TRBJ2-5; 10 bases agree with TRBD2. Per the germline V gene, CDR1 is LGHNA and CDR2 is YNFKEQ. V was pared by 1 base and J by 5 bases, with 4 bases of the junction left unmatched. The CDR3 runs to 15 residues. The CDR3 reads CASSQGSGGGETQYF. The CDR3, as DNA: TGTGCCAGCAGCCAAGGGAGCGGGGGGGGCGAGACCCAGTACTTC.

The chain carries TRBV5-1 and TRBJ2-1; TRBD2 matches 10 bases. This CDR3 comprises 16 residues. The V segment lost 3 bases and the J segment 4 bases; nucleotides outside the gene matches: 7. CDR1 is SGHRS and CDR2 is YFSETQ in the germline V gene. The CDR3 sequence is CASSWTGTSEYNEQFF. CDR3 DNA sequence: TGCGCCAGCAGCTGGACCGGGACTAGCGAGTACAATGAGCAGTTCTTC. The whole variable domain, filled in from reference TRBV5-1 and TRBJ2-1, reads KAGVTQTPRYLIKTRGQQVTLSCSPISGHRSVSWYQQTPGQGLQFLFEYFSETQRNKGNFPGRFSGRQFSNSRSEMNVSTLELGDSALYLCASSWTGTSEYNEQFFGPGTRLTVL.

In its sample, this clonotype was seen a few times. The V gene is TRBV20-1, the J gene TRBJ2-7; the match to TRBD2 covers 9 bases. This CDR3 spans 13 amino acids. Trimming at V came to 5 bases and at J to 4 bases, leaving 6 bases not matched to a gene. Germline V gene data show CDR1 as DFQATT and CDR2 as SNEGSKA (reference sequence). The CDR3: CSAPGRGGYEQYF. CDR3 coding DNA: TGCAGTGCTCCTGGGCGGGGGGGGTACGAGCAGTACTTC.

This clonotype was counted only a few times. This chain links TRBV11-2 with TRBJ1-2; 7 bases line up with TRBD1. V lost 3 bases to trimming and J lost 2 bases; unmatched junction nucleotides: 3. This CDR3 has 14 residues. Germline values: CDR1 SGHAT, CDR2 FQNNGV. CDR3 residues: CASSFPGQNYGYTF. The CDR3 bases are TGTGCCAGCAGCTTTCCGGGACAGAACTATGGCTACACCTTC.

The chain uses TRBV3-1 and TRBJ2-7; D not certain. The CDR3 loop spans 12 amino acids. Trimming cost V 2 bases and J 4 bases, with 6 bases left between them. Germline V gene sequence: CDR1 LGHDT, CDR2 YNNKEL (reference sequence). Written as DNA, the CDR3 is TGTGCCAGCAGCCAACGAACATACGAGCAGTACTTC. Protein: CASSQRTYEQYF.

This clonotype was observed a few times. This chain links TRBV20-1 with TRBJ1-1; the match to TRBD1 covers 9 bases. J was trimmed by 10 bases and V by 0 bases; bases with no gene match: 6. This CDR3 has 13 residues. The V gene's germline CDR1 is DFQATT and CDR2 SNEGSKA (reference sequence). CDR3 bases: TGCAGTGCTAGAGATAACAGGGGGCTCGGAGCTTTCTTT. This codes for CSARDNRGLGAFF.

J is TRBJ2-7 and V is TRBV3-1, with D possibly matching TRBD2 (5 bases). The CDR3 length is 15 residues. Deletions cut 4 bases from V and 3 bases from J, with 16 bases between. Germline loops: CDR1 LGHDT, CDR2 YNNKEL (reference sequence). CDR3 sequence: CASSPPGRGLYEQYF. As DNA, the CDR3 is TGTGCCAGCAGCCCCCCTGGGCGCGGACTCTACGAGCAGTACTTC.

A few counts support this clonotype. The chain combines TRBV6-1 with TRBJ1-3; 7 bases are shared with TRBD1. With V trimmed by 7 bases and J by 0 bases, 6 bases remained unmatched. Per the germline V gene, CDR1 is MNHNS and CDR2 is SASEGT. This CDR3 contains 15 residues. This chain's CDR3 is CASTRDSISGNTIYF. In nucleotides, the CDR3 is TGTGCCAGCACCCGGGACAGCATCTCTGGAAACACCATATATTTT.